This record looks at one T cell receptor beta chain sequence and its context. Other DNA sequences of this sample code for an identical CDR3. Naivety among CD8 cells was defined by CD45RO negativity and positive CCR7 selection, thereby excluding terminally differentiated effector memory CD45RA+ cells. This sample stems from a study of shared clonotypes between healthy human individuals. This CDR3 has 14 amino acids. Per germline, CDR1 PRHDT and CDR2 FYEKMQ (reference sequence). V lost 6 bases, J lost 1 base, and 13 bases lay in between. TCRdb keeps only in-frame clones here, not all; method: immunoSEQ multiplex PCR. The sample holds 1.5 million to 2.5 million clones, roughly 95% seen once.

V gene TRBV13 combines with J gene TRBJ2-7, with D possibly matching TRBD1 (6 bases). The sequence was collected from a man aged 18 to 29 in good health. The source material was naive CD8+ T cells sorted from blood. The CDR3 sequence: CASSSQGGSYEQYF. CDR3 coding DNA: TGTGCCAGCAGTTCACAGGGTGGATCCTACGAGCAGTACTTC.